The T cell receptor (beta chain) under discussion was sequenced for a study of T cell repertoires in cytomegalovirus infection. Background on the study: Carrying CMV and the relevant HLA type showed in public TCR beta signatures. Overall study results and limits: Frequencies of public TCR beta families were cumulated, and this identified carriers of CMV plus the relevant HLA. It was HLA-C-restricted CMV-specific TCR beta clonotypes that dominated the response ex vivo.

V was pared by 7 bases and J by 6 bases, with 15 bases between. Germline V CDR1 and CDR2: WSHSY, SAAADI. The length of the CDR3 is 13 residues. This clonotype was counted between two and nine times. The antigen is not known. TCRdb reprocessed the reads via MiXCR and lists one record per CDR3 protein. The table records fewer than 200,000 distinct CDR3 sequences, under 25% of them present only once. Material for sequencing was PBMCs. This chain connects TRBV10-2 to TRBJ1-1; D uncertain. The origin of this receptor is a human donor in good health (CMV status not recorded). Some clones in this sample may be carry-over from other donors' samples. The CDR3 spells CASMPGLVSEAFF. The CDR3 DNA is TGCGCCAGCATGCCGGGTCTCGTGTCTGAAGCTTTCTTT.